The present T cell receptor (beta chain) was sequenced within a study of T cell repertoires in cytomegalovirus infection (dated by TCRdb to about 2019). Study-wide context: Because public TCR beta signatures pointed to carriage of CMV infection together with the matching HLA type, the HLA type of each donor mattered for the analysis. Overall study results and their limits: In both this cohort and an independent cohort of over 350 donors, the cumulative frequency of public TCR beta family members distinguished carriers of CMV infection plus the relevant HLA type. The ex vivo response was dominated by HLA-C-restricted CMV-specific TCR beta clonotypes, which also provided the single most frequent clonotype in two of eight donors.

This clonotype has more than one count but fewer than ten. Its antigen is currently not known. No much larger clonotype is one base removed from it; base qualities were not supplied. At the junction V is shortened by 4 bases and J by 5 bases, with 8 bases in between. CDR1 LNHNV and CDR2 YYDKDF were looked up in the germline V gene (reference sequence). Its CDR3 holds 12 amino acids, cysteine through phenylalanine. The retained sequence is limited to the CDR3, 36 bases, with the frame set at the first base. Sequencing relied on an Illumina HiSeq 1500. TCRdb itself trimmed the public reads at Q25 with fastp, ran MiXCR and retained productive beta chains. Here each entry gathers all rows of one CDR3 protein and keeps the most common genes and DNA. The sample includes about 160,000 distinct CDR3 sequences, with more than 15% observed a single time. 18% of the sample belongs to the ten largest clones.

The TCR was taken from a human donor in good health (CMV status not recorded). Some clones in this sample may be carry-over from other donors' samples. Recombination joined TRBV15 with TRBJ1-1, with no confident D gene call. Source material: CD8+ T cells from PBMCs. The bases are TGTGCCACCAGCAAGCGACCGACTGAAGCTTTCTTT. Its protein reads: CATSKRPTEAFF.